This TCR beta chain was sequenced in a study of blood T cell repertoires in COVID-19. Original processing methods: For nucleated cells, counts were estimated from reference gene primer amplification. Produced via immunoSEQ multiplex PCR; TCRdb's table is partial and in-frame only. V and J calls and clone size are those listed in that table; D and trimming were worked out from the DNA. The table includes some 250,000 clones, around 82% detected once. The sequencing input was peripheral blood. The TCR comes from a woman between 18 and 29 years old with acute or convalescent COVID-19.

CDR3 region: CASSLGQSNQPQHF. Here the CDR3 DNA reads TGTGCCAGCAGTTTAGGACAGAGCAATCAGCCCCAGCATTTT. This chain uses TRBV28 with TRBJ1-5, with D possibly being TRBD1 (6 bases). The CDR3 runs to 14 residues. The germline V gene encodes CDR1 MDHEN and CDR2 SYDVKM. V shed 2 bases and J shed 1 base, with 6 bases lying between them.